The next 11 T cell receptor beta chains were all read from a single sample in a study of T cells after yellow fever vaccination. TCRdb processed the 5' RACE reads anew with MiXCR; each CDR3 protein has one entry. The sample yields 500,000 to 700,000 distinct CDR3 sequences, 19% seen once. Here the sequenced sample was PBMCs, taken 15 days after the yellow fever booster vaccination. These receptors were obtained from a man aged 25 to 40 who received the YFV17D yellow fever vaccine.

This clonotype was seen a few times. The chain employs TRBV15 and TRBJ2-2, with D perhaps matching TRBD1 (7 bases). Trimming pared 0 bases from V and 7 bases from J, leaving 12 bases between. The CDR3 length is 15 residues. The germline V gene encodes CDR1 LNHNV and CDR2 YYDKDF (reference sequence). CDR3 bases: TGTGCCACCAGCAGAGATTCCAGGGGGGTCGGGGAGCTGTTTTTT. This codes for CATSRDSRGVGELFF.

This clonotype was detected many times. The V and J genes are TRBV4-2 and TRBJ2-7, with unresolved D. Between the trimmed V and J ends, which lost 1 base and 6 bases, there was a span of 7 bases. This CDR3 contains 12 residues. Looked up from germline, CDR1 is LGHNA and CDR2 is YNFKEQ. The CDR3 here is CASSQGESEQYF. CDR3 in DNA: TGTGCCAGCAGCCAAGGGGAAAGCGAGCAGTACTTC.

This clonotype occurred many times. The chain employs TRBV2 and TRBJ2-4; D is unclear. The CDR3 runs to 14 residues. V lost 4 bases to trimming and J lost 6 bases, with 13 bases between them. Germline lookup yields CDR1 SNHLY and CDR2 FYNNEI. In DNA, the CDR3 is TGTGCCAGCAGTGTGAGCGAGGTTCGAAACATTCAGTACTTC. Translated: CASSVSEVRNIQYF.

V and J are TRBV20-1 and TRBJ2-1; 11 bases are a match to TRBD2. The CDR3 is 15 amino acids. Germline CDR1 DFQATT, CDR2 SNEGSKA (reference sequence). J was trimmed by 6 bases and V by 5 bases; bases with no gene match: 9. CDR3 sequence (DNA): TGCAGTGCTTCCCCTAGCGGGAGGTCACCCAATGAGCAGTTCTTC. It codes for CSASPSGRSPNEQFF.

This clonotype was detected only a few times. The V call is TRBV15, the J call TRBJ1-2; D call uncertain. V lost 0 bases and J 8 bases, leaving 10 bases between the germline ends. CDR1 is LNHNV and CDR2 is YYDKDF in the germline V gene (reference sequence). The CDR3 runs 13 residues. CDR3 DNA: TGTGCCACCAGCAGAGATGTAGGATCCGGCTACACCTTC. Amino acid sequence: CATSRDVGSGYTF.

V is TRBV11-2 and J is TRBJ2-5; possibly TRBD2 for D (6 bases). With 5 bases removed from V and 2 bases from J, the gap between germline ends came to 18 bases. The germline V gene encodes CDR1 SGHAT and CDR2 FQNNGV. There are 16 residues in the CDR3. In DNA, the CDR3 is TGTGCCAGCAGCCCGTGGGGTAGCGGAGTGCAAGAGACCCAGTACTTC. Translating it yields CASSPWGSGVQETQYF.

This clonotype was counted a few times. The rearrangement uses TRBV6-5 and TRBJ2-5; D call uncertain. The CDR3 is 14 amino acids. CDR1 and CDR2 (germline): MNHEY, SVGAGI. V dropped 1 base and J dropped 1 base, with 7 bases sitting between them. The CDR3 coding sequence is TGTGCCAGCAGTTACTTCGCAGGCCAAGAGACCCAGTACTTC. It is translated as CASSYFAGQETQYF.

This chain connects TRBV7-9 to TRBJ2-7, with 9 bases fitting TRBD1. Trimming at V came to 6 bases and at J to 1 base, leaving 4 bases not matched to a gene. Germline V gene lookup returns CDR1 SEHNR and CDR2 FQNEAQ (reference sequence). The length of the CDR3 is 14 residues. In nucleotides, the CDR3 is TGTGCCAGCAGATCCGACAGGGGGTCCTACGAGCAGTACTTC. Translating it yields CASRSDRGSYEQYF.

The V call is TRBV5-4, the J call TRBJ2-5; D gene ambiguous. V lost 6 bases and J lost 1, with 7 bases in between. CDR1 is SGHNT, CDR2 YYREEE, per germline (reference sequence). CDR3 length: 12 residues. CDR3 sequence: CASNGPQETQYF. CDR3 DNA sequence: TGTGCCAGCAATGGTCCCCAAGAGACCCAGTACTTC.

This clonotype was observed a few times. The V call is TRBV7-2, the J call TRBJ2-7; D gene uncertain. Germline-derived CDR1 and CDR2 are SGHTA and FQGNSA. Trimming took 1 base from V and 5 from J, leaving 21 bases between them. The CDR3 totals 17 residues. The CDR3 sequence: CASSLGPSMALSHEQYF. Written as DNA, the CDR3 is TGTGCCAGCAGCTTAGGTCCTTCGATGGCCCTCAGCCACGAGCAGTACTTC.

A few counts support this clonotype. V is TRBV7-2 and J is TRBJ2-1; 10 bases map to TRBD2. Germline V gene sequence: CDR1 SGHTA, CDR2 FQGNSA. CDR3 length: 17 residues. Trimming took 5 bases from V and 7 from J; bases not matched to a gene: 14. CDR3 bases: TGTGCCAGCAGCCTACCAGCGGGAGGGCCGCCTTTAAATGAGCAGTTCTTC. Its protein is CASSLPAGGPPLNEQFF.